This T cell receptor beta chain came from a study of blood T cell repertoires in COVID-19. TCRdb keeps only in-frame clones here, not all; method: immunoSEQ multiplex PCR. This table holds a few hundred thousand clones, 80% to 90% found once. V lost 2 bases and J lost 8, with 12 bases in between. Germline V gene lookup returns CDR1 MDHEN and CDR2 SYDVKM. The CDR3 consists of 13 residues. The genes are TRBV28 and TRBJ1-2; TRBD1 is a possible D gene (5 bases). Input material: PBMCs or T cells enriched from blood (not recorded which). This TCR was recovered from a woman between 18 and 30 years old who had recovered from COVID-19. CDR3 residues: CASSLASRGGYTF. In DNA, the CDR3 is TGTGCCAGCAGTTTAGCTAGTAGGGGCGGCTACACCTTC.